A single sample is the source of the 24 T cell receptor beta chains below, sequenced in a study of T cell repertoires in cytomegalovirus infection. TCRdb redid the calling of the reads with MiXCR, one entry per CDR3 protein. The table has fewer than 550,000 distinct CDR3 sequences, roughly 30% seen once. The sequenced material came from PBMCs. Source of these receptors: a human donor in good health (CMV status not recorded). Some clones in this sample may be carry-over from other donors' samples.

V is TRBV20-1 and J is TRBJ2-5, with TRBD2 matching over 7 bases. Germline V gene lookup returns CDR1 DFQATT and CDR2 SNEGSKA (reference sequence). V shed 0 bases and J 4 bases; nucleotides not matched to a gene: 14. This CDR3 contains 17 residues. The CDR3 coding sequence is TGCAGTGCTAGAGACCGTCCTAGCGGAGCATTGGGAGAGACCCAGTACTTC. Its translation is CSARDRPSGALGETQYF.

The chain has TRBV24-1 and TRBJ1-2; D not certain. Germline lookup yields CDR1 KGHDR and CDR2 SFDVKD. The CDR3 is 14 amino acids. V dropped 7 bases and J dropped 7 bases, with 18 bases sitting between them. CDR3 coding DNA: TGTGCCACCAGCTCGACGGGCGAAAGTCGTGGCTACACCTTC. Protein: CATSSTGESRGYTF.

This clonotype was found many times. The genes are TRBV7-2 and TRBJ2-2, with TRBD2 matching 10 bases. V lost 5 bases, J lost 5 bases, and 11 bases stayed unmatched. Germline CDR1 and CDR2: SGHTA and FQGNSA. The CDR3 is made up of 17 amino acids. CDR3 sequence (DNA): TGTGCCAGCAGCCCCTATAGGCTAGCGGGGGAAACCGGGGAGCTGTTTTTT. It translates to CASSPYRLAGETGELFF.

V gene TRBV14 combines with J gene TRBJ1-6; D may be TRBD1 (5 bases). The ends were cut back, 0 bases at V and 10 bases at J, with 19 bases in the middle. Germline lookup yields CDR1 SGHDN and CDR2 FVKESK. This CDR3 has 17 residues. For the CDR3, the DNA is TGTGCCAGCAGCCAAGAAAGGGACCGATCCCCCAGGTCACCCCTCCACTTT. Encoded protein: CASSQERDRSPRSPLHF.

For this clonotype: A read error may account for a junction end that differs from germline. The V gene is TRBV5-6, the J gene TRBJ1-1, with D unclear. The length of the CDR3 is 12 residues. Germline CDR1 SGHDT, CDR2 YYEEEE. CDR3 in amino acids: CASGLGSTEAFF. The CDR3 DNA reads TGTGCCAGCGGCTTGGGGTCCACTGAAGCTTTCTTT. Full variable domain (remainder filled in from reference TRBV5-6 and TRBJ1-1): DAGVTQSPTHLIKTRGQQVTLRCSPKSGHDTVSWYQQALGQGPQFIFQYYEEEERQRGNFPDRFSGHQFPNYSSELNVNALLLGDSALYLCASGLGSTEAFFGQGTRLTVV.

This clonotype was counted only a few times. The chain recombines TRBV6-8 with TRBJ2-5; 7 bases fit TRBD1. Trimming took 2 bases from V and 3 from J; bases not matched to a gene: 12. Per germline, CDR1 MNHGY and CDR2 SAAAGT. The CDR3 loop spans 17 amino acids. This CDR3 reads CASSYADRVLSKETQYF. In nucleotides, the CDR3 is TGTGCCAGCAGTTACGCAGACAGGGTTTTATCTAAAGAGACCCAGTACTTC.

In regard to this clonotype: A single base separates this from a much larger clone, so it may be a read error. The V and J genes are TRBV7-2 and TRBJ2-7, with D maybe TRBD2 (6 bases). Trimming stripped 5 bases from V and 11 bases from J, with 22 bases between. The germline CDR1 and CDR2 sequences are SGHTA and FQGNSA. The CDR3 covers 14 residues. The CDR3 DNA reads TGTGCCAGCAGCCCGCTCTGGGGGGTGGGAGAGAAGTACTTC. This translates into CASSPLWGVGEKYF. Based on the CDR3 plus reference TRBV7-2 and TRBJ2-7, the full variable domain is GAGVSQSPSNKVTEKGKDVELRCDPISGHTALYWYRQSLGQGLEFLIYFQGNSAPDKSGLPSDRFSAERTGGSVSTLTIQRTQQEDSAVYLCASSPLWGVGEKYFGPGTRLTVT.

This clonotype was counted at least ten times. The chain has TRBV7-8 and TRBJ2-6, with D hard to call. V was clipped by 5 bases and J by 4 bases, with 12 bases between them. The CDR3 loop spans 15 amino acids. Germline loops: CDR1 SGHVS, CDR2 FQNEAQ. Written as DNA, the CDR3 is TGTGCCAGCAGCCCCCTCCAGGCCGGGGCCAACGTCCTGACTTTC. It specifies CASSPLQAGANVLTF.

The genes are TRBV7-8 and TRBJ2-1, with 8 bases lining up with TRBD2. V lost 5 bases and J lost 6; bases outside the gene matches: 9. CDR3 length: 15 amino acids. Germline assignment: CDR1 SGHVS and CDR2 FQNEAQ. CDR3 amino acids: CASSPGGAFANEQFF. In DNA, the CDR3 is TGTGCCAGCAGCCCCGGGGGGGCTTTCGCCAATGAGCAGTTCTTC.

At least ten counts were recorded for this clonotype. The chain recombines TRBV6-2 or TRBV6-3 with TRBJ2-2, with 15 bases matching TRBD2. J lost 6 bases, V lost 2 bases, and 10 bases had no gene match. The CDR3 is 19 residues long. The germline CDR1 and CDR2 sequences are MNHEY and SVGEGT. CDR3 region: CASSYPKGLAGGLPGELFF. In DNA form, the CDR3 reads TGTGCCAGCAGTTACCCTAAAGGACTAGCGGGGGGGCTCCCCGGGGAGCTGTTTTTT.

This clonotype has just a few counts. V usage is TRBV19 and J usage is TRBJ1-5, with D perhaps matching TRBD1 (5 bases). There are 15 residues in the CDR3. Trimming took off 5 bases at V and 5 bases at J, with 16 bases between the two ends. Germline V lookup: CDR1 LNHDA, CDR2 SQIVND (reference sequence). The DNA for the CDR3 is TGTGCCAGTAGTTTCACCAGGGACCCGCATCAGCCCCAGCATTTT. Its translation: CASSFTRDPHQPQHF.

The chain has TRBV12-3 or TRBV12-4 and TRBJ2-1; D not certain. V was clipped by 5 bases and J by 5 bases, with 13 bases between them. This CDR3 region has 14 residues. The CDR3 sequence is CASSPYRGDNEQFF. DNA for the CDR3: TGTGCCAGCAGTCCCTATCGAGGAGACAATGAGCAGTTCTTC.

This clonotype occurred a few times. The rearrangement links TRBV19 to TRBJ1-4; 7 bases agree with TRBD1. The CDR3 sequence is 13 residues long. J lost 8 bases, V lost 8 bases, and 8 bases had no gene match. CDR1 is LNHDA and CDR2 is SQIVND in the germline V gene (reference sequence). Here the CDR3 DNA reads TGTGCCAGTCCCGACAGGGACGGCGAAAAACTGTTTTTT. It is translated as CASPDRDGEKLFF. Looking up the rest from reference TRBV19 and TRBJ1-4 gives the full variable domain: DGGITQSPKYLFRKEGQNVTLSCEQNLNHDAMYWYRQDPGQGLRLIYYSQIVNDFQKGDIAEGYSVSREKKESFPLTVTSAQKNPTAFYLCASPDRDGEKLFFGSGTQLSVL.

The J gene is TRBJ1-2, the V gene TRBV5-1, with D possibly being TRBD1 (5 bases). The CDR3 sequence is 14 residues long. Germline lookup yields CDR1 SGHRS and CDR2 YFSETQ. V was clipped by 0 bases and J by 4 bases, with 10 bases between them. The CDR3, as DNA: TGCGCCAGCAGCTTGGGGGGACTTACCTATGGCTACACCTTC. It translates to CASSLGGLTYGYTF.

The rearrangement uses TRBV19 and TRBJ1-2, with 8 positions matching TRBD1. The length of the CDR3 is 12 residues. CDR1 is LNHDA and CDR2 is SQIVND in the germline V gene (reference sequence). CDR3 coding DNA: TGTGCATCGGAAGACAGGGGTGGTGGCTACACCTTC. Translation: CASEDRGGGYTF.

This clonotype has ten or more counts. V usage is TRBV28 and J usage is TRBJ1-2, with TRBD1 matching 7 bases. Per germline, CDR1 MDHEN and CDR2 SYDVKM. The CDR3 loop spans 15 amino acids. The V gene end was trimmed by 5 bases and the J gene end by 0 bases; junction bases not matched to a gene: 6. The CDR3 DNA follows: TGTGCCAGCAGTCTAACAGGGGAAGCTAACTATGGCTACACCTTC. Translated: CASSLTGEANYGYTF.

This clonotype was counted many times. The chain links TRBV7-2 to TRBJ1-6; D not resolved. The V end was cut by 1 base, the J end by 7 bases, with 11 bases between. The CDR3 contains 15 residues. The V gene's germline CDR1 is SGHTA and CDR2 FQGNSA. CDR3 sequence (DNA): TGTGCCAGCAGCTTAGGGAGCGCGGACAATTCACCCCTCCACTTT. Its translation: CASSLGSADNSPLHF.

CDR3 residues: CSAPGQGARYGYTF. CDR3 nucleotide sequence: TGCAGTGCCCCGGGACAGGGGGCCCGCTATGGCTACACCTTC. This sequence joins TRBV20-1 and TRBJ1-2, with 12 bases lining up with TRBD1. J was trimmed by 4 bases and V by 6 bases; bases with no gene match: 6. Germline CDR1 and CDR2: DFQATT and SNEGSKA (reference sequence). This CDR3 is built from 14 residues.

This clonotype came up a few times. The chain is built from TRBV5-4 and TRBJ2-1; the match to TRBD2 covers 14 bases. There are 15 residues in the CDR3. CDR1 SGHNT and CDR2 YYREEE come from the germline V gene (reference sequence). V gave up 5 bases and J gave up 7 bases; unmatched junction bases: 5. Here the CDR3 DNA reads TGTGCCAGCAGGACTAGCGGGGGGGCGGGGAATGAGCAGTTCTTC. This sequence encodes CASRTSGGAGNEQFF.

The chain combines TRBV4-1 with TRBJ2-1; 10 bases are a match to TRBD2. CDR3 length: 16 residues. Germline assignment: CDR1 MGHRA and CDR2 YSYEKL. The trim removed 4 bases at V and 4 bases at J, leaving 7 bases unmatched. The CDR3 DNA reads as TGCGCCAGCAGCCTTCGGAGCGGGGGGGGTTACAATGAGCAGTTCTTC. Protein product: CASSLRSGGGYNEQFF.

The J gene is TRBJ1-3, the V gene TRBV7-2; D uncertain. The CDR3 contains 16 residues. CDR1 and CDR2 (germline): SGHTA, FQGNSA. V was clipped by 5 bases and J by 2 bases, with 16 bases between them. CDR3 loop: CASSRGSSNPGNTIYF. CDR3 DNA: TGTGCCAGCAGCCGCGGGTCCTCGAATCCTGGAAACACCATATATTTT.

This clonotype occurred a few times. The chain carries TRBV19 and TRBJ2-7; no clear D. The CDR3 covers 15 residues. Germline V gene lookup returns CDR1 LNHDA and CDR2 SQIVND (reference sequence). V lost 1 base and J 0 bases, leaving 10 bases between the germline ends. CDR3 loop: CASSIGGSLSYEQYF. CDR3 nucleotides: TGTGCCAGTAGTATAGGCGGTTCACTCTCCTACGAGCAGTACTTC.

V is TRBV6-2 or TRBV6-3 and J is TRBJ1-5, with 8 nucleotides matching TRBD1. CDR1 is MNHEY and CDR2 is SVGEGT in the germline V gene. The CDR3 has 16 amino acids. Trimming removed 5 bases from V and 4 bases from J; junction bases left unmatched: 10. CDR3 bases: TGTGCCAGCAGTCATTCGACAGGGGAAGGTAATCAGCCCCAGCATTTT. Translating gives CASSHSTGEGNQPQHF.

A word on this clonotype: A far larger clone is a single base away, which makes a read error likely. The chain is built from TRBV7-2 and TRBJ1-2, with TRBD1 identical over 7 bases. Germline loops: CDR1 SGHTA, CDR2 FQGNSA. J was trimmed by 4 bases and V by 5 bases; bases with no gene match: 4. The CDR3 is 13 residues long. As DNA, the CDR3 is TGTGCCAGCAGCGTAGGGGGCGGCTATGGCTACACCTTC. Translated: CASSVGGGYGYTF. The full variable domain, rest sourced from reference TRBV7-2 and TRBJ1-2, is GAGVSQSPSNKVTEKGKDVELRCDPISGHTALYWYRQSLGQGLEFLIYFQGNSAPDKSGLPSDRFSAERTGGSVSTLTIQRTQQEDSAVYLCASSVGGGYGYTFGSGTRLTVV.